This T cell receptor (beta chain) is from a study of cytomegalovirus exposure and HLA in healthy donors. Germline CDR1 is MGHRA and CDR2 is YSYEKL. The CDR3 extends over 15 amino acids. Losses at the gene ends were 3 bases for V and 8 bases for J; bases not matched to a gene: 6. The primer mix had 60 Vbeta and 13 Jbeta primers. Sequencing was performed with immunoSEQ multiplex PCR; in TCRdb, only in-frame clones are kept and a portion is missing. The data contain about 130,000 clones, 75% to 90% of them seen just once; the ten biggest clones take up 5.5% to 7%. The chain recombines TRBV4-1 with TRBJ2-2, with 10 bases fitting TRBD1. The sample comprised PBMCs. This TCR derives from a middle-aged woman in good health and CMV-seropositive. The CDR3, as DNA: TGCGCCAGCAGCCAGGGGACAGGGGCCGGGGGGGAGCTGTTTTTT. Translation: CASSQGTGAGGELFF.